One T cell receptor beta chain is described in this entry. The antigen it recognizes is unknown. One end of the junction does not line up with germline, which may come from a read error. The listed sequencing device is Illumina HiSeq 1500. The public reads were quality trimmed at Q25 with fastp and then assembled into clones with MiXCR by TCRdb, keeping productive beta chains. Duplicate CDR3 protein sequences are folded into a single record with the most common DNA and genes. This sample lists under 850,000 distinct CDR3 sequences; roughly 33% were detected once. The top ten constitute about 18% of the sample. The sample is drawn from a study of T cell repertoires in cytomegalovirus infection (dated by TCRdb to the late 2010s). Study-wide context: Alongside well-studied HLA-B-restricted epitopes, the peptide stimulations were aimed at recently identified HLA-C-restricted CMV epitopes, whose presentation resists viral immunomodulation. Donor HLA type was relevant to the analysis, because carriage of CMV infection together with the matching HLA type was indicated by public TCR beta signatures.

The treatment or condition label on this specimen signifies: in vitro stimulation with specific CMV peptide epitopes to enrich CMV-specific T cells. In the germline V gene, CDR1 corresponds to SGHVS and CDR2 to FQNEAQ. Its CDR3 holds 12 amino acids, cysteine through phenylalanine. CDR3 DNA is the only sequence kept; it has 36 bases, read in frame from the first base. Beyond this particular receptor, the publication reports: In both this cohort and an independent roughly 350-donor cohort, the cumulative frequency of public TCR beta family members distinguished carriers of CMV infection plus the relevant HLA type. In the ex vivo response, HLA-C-restricted CMV-specific TCR beta clonotypes were dominant, and in two of eight donors the single most frequent clonotype came from this HLA-C-restricted group.

The source of this sequence is a human donor in good health (CMV status not recorded). Some clones in this sample may be carry-over from other donors' samples. The chain joins TRBV7-8 to TRBJ2-1; 6 matching bases give a weak D call of TRBD2. The sample here was cultured PBMCs, taken from culture after CMV antigen stimulation. The CDR3 here reads CASIGDLGPLVF. The DNA sequence reads TGTGCCAGCATCGGGGACTTAGGCCCTCTAGTCTTC.